The rows below give T cell receptor beta chains drawn from one sample of a study of cytomegalovirus exposure and HLA in healthy donors. The protocol was immunoSEQ multiplex PCR, while the TCRdb copy is restricted to in-frame clones and leaves out a portion. The sample has approximately 150,000 clones, more than 60% seen once; the top ten hold around 1.5%. Input material: PBMCs. These receptors were obtained from a female donor in good health and CMV-seronegative. Both conserved end residues are part of each CDR3.

len,v_gene,CDR3aa
16,TRBV28,CASSFPLQGAGETQYF
13,TRBV7-9,CASSPNPGGEQYF
15,TRBV7-2,CASSTDPRGTGELFF
14,TRBV9,CASSRREPYNEQFF
13,TRBV5-6,CASSLGQRETQYF
13,TRBV6-5,CASGAERNTEAFF
15,TRBV5-1,CASSSGQGRAEKLFF
14,TRBV19,CASSSRQERQPQHF
13,TRBV5-6,CASRQALNTEAFF
12,TRBV2,CASSLDSGGQFF
14,TRBV5-4,CASSLPSLYNEQFF
16,TRBV28,CASSPTLTGLGYEQYF
14,TRBV9,CASSVVMETDTQYF
17,TRBV5-4,CASSLVGDRGGLETQYF
16,TRBV19,CASSIKVGRGNQPQHF
17,TRBV27,CASSLSTGTSPSDTQYF
13,TRBV7-2,CASSFRGAGEAFF
18,TRBV15,CATSRDRRTGDSNQPQHF
18,TRBV4-1,CASSQDLGGLTYNSPLHF
17,TRBV5-6,CASSLGAPEFSGNTIYF
14,TRBV6-1,CASSINPGHALQYF
14,TRBV25-1,CASSKDRSTDTQYF
16,TRBV5-1,CASSLEGQGARETQYF
16,TRBV2,CASLWLAGANTGELFF
17,TRBV9,CASSVDLAGGLTDTQYF
13,TRBV19,CASGDPTNYGYTF
13,TRBV10-3,CAIRGGVNQPQHF
13,TRBV11-2,CASSFNIRDKQYF
14,TRBV2,CASAREQGNQPQHF
14,TRBV29-1,CSVEGPGGQETQYF
16,TRBV13,CASSSPGGRGSTEAFF
18,TRBV12-1,CASSFGECIGQNNSPLHF
14,TRBV28,CASSLGQKNTEAFF
14,TRBV18,CASSPRNTQETQYF
16,TRBV6-5,CASSYSKDRVGAPLHF
14,TRBV27,CASSRTGTAYEQYF
15,TRBV28,CASSPSRSGFYEQYF
15,TRBV4-1,CASSQETGLNTEAFF
15,TRBV4-1,CASSQVGGRADTQYF
14,TRBV5-1,CASSFDSIGNTIYF
14,TRBV5-1,CASSSDRFSHTIYF
13,TRBV7-9,CASSPADVYEQYF
17,TRBV9,CASSVQVRETGGYGYTF
13,TRBV10-1,CASSEAGEHDYTF
15,TRBV6-6,CASSPGTSGNNEQFF
15,TRBV6-5,CASRARTGVDREAFF
13,TRBV6-1,CASSEVALIRRAF
18,TRBV28,CASSLTGLGLATNEKLFF
15,TRBV28,CASSSPGATATEAFF